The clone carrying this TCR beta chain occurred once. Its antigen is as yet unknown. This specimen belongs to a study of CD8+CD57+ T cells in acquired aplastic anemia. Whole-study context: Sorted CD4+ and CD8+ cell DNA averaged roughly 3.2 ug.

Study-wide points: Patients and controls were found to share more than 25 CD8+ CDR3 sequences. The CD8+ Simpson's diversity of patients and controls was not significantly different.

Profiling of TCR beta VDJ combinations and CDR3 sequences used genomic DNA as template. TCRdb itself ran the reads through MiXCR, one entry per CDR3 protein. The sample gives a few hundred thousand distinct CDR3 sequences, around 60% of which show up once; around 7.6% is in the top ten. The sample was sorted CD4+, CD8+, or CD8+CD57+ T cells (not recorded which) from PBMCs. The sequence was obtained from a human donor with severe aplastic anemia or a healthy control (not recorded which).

CDR3 nucleotide sequence: TGTGCCAGCAGCTTAGGGGCAGGGGGCCAGGGATCACCCCTCCACTTT. Its translation is CASSLGAGGQGSPLHF. This rearrangement joins TRBV7-3 to TRBJ1-6; TRBD1 aligns across 8 bases. V dropped 2 bases and J dropped 10; count of bases not matched to a gene: 10. CDR1 is SGHTA and CDR2 is FQGTGA in the germline V gene. There are 16 residues in the CDR3.